The rows below give T cell receptor beta chains drawn from one sample of a study of shared clonotypes between healthy human individuals. TCRdb's copy holds only in-frame clones and misses some; the assay was immunoSEQ multiplex PCR. The sample gives 850,000 to 1,200,000 clones, around 76% of which show up once; around 1.5% is in the top ten. The specimen sequenced was memory CD4+ T cells sorted from blood. Receptor source: a man in his late teens or twenties in good health. CDR3s include the opening cysteine and the closing phenylalanine or tryptophan. The D gene is left open where the match is weak. Expanded clones get a size class; other rows say once, few or many, or leave the size out.

J gene | CDR3 length | V gene | clone size | D gene | CDR3 DNA | CDR3 protein
TRBJ2-5 | 14 | TRBV19 | NA | NA | TGTGCCAGTAGTATAACCGGGGGCCAAGAGACCCAGTACTTC | CASSITGGQETQYF
TRBJ2-4 | 15 | TRBV19 | NA | TRBD2 | TGTGCCAGTAGTATTCGGGAGACTAGCAGAAACATTCAGTACTTC | CASSIRETSRNIQYF
TRBJ2-7 | 14 | TRBV6-1 | NA | NA | TGTGCCAGCAGATCCGGGACAAACAATAGGGAGCAGTACTTC | CASRSGTNNREQYF
TRBJ2-3 | 15 | TRBV2 | NA | NA | TGTGCCAGCAGTGGCGGACCGCTCCAGAGAGATACGCAGTATTTT | CASSGGPLQRDTQYF
TRBJ2-1 | 15 | TRBV7-2 | NA | TRBD2 | TGTGCCAGCAGCTCCACTAGCGGGGTTTACAATGAGCAGTTCTTC | CASSSTSGVYNEQFF
TRBJ2-7 | 14 | TRBV19 | NA | TRBD2 | TGTGCCAGTAGCCCTTTGGGGACTACCTACGAGCAGTACTTC | CASSPLGTTYEQYF
TRBJ1-5 | 15 | TRBV13 | NA | TRBD1 | TGTGCCAGCAGAAAGACAGGGGAGGGCAATCAGCCCCAGCATTTT | CASRKTGEGNQPQHF
TRBJ1-1 | 13 | TRBV7-7 | NA | TRBD1 | TGTGCTAGCAGCTTTGACAGGGGAACTGAAGCTTTCTTT | CASSFDRGTEAFF
TRBJ2-1 | 15 | TRBV7-2 | NA | NA | TGTGCCAGCAGCGTTGCGGTAGGAGCCTACAATGAGCAGTTCTTC | CASSVAVGAYNEQFF
TRBJ1-2 | 13 | TRBV29-1 | NA | NA | TGCAGCGTTGAATCGGGGGGACGCTATGGCTACACCTTC | CSVESGGRYGYTF
TRBJ2-3 | 14 | TRBV19 | NA | TRBD1 | TGTGCCAGTAGTATGGACAGGATAACAGATACGCAGTATTTT | CASSMDRITDTQYF
TRBJ2-1 | 14 | TRBV5-1 | NA | TRBD2 | TGCGCCAGCAGCTTGGGACTAGCCATCAATGAGCAGTTCTTC | CASSLGLAINEQFF
TRBJ1-5 | 15 | TRBV12-5 | few | NA | TGTGCTAGTGGTTTGCCACGACGTGGCAATCAGCCCCAGCATTTT | CASGLPRRGNQPQHF
TRBJ1-2 | 13 | TRBV6-1 | few | NA | TGTGCCAGCAGTGAATGGGCGGTGTATGGCTACACCTTC | CASSEWAVYGYTF
TRBJ2-1 | 15 | TRBV6-5 | NA | TRBD2 | TGTGCCACCAAGGAAAGCGGGGGGGCCTACAATGAGCAGTTCTTC | CATKESGGAYNEQFF
TRBJ1-4 | 16 | TRBV19 | few | NA | TGTGCCAGTAGTATCATAGAGGGACCAGGTCTTGAAAAACTGTTTTTT | CASSIIEGPGLEKLFF
TRBJ1-1 | 15 | TRBV5-1 | NA | NA | TGCGCCAGCAGCTTGGAAGGCAGGGCCAACCGAGAAGCTTTCTTT | CASSLEGRANREAFF
TRBJ2-5 | 15 | TRBV15 | few | NA | TGTGCCACCAGCAGCGGCTTGGGGTCCCAAGAGACCCAGTACTTC | CATSSGLGSQETQYF
TRBJ1-1 | 14 | TRBV30 | NA | TRBD1 | TGTGCCTGGGGGACGGGGACAGGGTTGACTGAAGCTTTCTTT | CAWGTGTGLTEAFF
TRBJ1-5 | 17 | TRBV5-1 | NA | TRBD1 | TGCGCCAGCAGCCCGGGGGACAGTGCCTTGAGCAATCAGCCCCAGCATTTT | CASSPGDSALSNQPQHF
TRBJ2-5 | 15 | TRBV7-2 | NA | NA | TGTGCCAGCAGCCCTGTGGGGGGTAACCAAGAGACCCAGTACTTC | CASSPVGGNQETQYF
TRBJ2-1 | 14 | TRBV2 | NA | TRBD2 | TGTGCCAGCATGGGAGGGAGCTCCTACAATGAGCAGTTCTTC | CASMGGSSYNEQFF
TRBJ1-4 | 13 | TRBV25-1 | NA | NA | TGTGCCAGCAGGTCCCTTAGTAATGAAAAACTGTTTTTT | CASRSLSNEKLFF
TRBJ2-7 | 13 | TRBV18 | NA | NA | TGTGCCAGCTCCATAACCGAACACTACGAGCAGTACTTC | CASSITEHYEQYF
TRBJ2-5 | 12 | TRBV6-5 | NA | NA | TGTGCCAGCAGCCGCGGGGCCGAGACCCAGTACTTC | CASSRGAETQYF
TRBJ2-3 | 12 | TRBV11-3 | NA | NA | TGTGCCAGCAGCCTTCAGGGGGATACGCAGTATTTT | CASSLQGDTQYF
TRBJ1-1 | 13 | TRBV29-1 | NA | NA | TGCAGCGTTGTAGTCGGGGGGACCGCCCAGGCTTTCTTT | CSVVVGGTAQAFF
TRBJ1-2 | 15 | TRBV4-1 | NA | NA | TGCGCCAGCAGCCAAGGGTTGGCAGGGAGGATGGGCTACACCTTC | CASSQGLAGRMGYTF
TRBJ2-2 | 14 | TRBV28 | NA | NA | TGTGCCAGCAGTTTGGAGACTTTAGGCGGGGAGCTGTTTTTT | CASSLETLGGELFF
TRBJ1-3 | 13 | TRBV30 | once | NA | TGTGGCCGGAGGGGGGGGTCTGGAAACACCATATATTTT | CGRRGGSGNTIYF
TRBJ1-6 | 12 | TRBV27 | few | NA | TGTGCCAGCAGTTTCACCAATTCACCCCTCCACTTT | CASSFTNSPLHF
TRBJ2-7 | 15 | TRBV10-3 | NA | TRBD2 | TGTGCCATCAGCAAGGAGCGGGGGGACCCCTACGAGCAGTACTTC | CAISKERGDPYEQYF
TRBJ1-3 | 13 | TRBV25-1 | NA | NA | TGTGCCCACCAGGGACCCTCTGGAAACACCATATATTTT | CAHQGPSGNTIYF
TRBJ2-5 | 14 | TRBV7-2 | NA | NA | TGTGCCAGCAGCTTAGCGGGGGCGAAAGAGACCCAGTACTTC | CASSLAGAKETQYF
TRBJ2-2 | 14 | TRBV4-1 | NA | NA | TGCGCCAGCAGCCGGGCAGGATACACCGGGGAGCTGTTTTTT | CASSRAGYTGELFF
TRBJ1-1 | 13 | TRBV5-4 | once | NA | TGTGCCAGCAGCCTCGACACGAACACTGAAGCTTTCTTT | CASSLDTNTEAFF
TRBJ2-5 | 13 | TRBV30 | NA | NA | TGTGCCTGGAGTTCTTCGGGGAGCGAGACCCAGTACTTC | CAWSSSGSETQYF
TRBJ2-7 | 13 | TRBV29-1 | NA | NA | TGCAGCGTTGTGGTGGGGGTCGCCCACGAGCAGTACTTC | CSVVVGVAHEQYF
TRBJ2-7 | 17 | TRBV2 | once | TRBD1 | TGTGCCAGCAGTGAGGGGACAGGGACGGCTCATTCCTACGAGCAGTACTTC | CASSEGTGTAHSYEQYF
TRBJ2-2 | 13 | TRBV2 | once | NA | TGTGCCAGCAGACAAGCAAAAACCGGGGAGCTGTTTTTT | CASRQAKTGELFF
TRBJ2-7 | 16 | TRBV5-4 | NA | TRBD2 | TGTGCCAGCAGCTTGGTTGGCGGGGGGCTGACATACGAGCAGTACTTC | CASSLVGGGLTYEQYF
TRBJ1-1 | 14 | TRBV18 | NA | NA | TGTGCCAGCTCATCTTCAAAGGGGGAGACTGAAGCTTTCTTT | CASSSSKGETEAFF
TRBJ2-1 | 15 | TRBV5-4 | once | NA | TGTGCCAGCCAGGGGCCAGCGGACTCCTACAATGAGCAGTTCTTC | CASQGPADSYNEQFF
TRBJ2-5 | 15 | TRBV30 | NA | TRBD2 | TGTGCCTGGACCTGGGGGGAGGGCGGAAGAGAGACCCAGTACTTC | CAWTWGEGGRETQYF
TRBJ2-7 | 15 | TRBV2 | many | TRBD1 | TGTGCCAGCAGTGTGGACAGGGGGCGCTACGGCGAGCAGTACTTC | CASSVDRGRYGEQYF
TRBJ2-3 | 13 | TRBV5-1 | NA | NA | TGCGCCAGCAGCCCCTTTAACACAGATACGCAGTATTTT | CASSPFNTDTQYF
TRBJ2-1 | 12 | TRBV30 | NA | TRBD2 | TGTGCCTGGAGTCGGACTAGCCATGAGCAGTTCTTC | CAWSRTSHEQFF
TRBJ1-2 | 13 | TRBV30 | few | TRBD1 | TGTGCCTGGGCGTACAGGGGGAACTATGGCTACACCTTC | CAWAYRGNYGYTF
TRBJ2-5 | 10 | TRBV6-1 | NA | NA | TGTGCCAGCAACGAAGAGACCCAGTACTTC | CASNEETQYF
TRBJ2-5 | 12 | TRBV18 | NA | NA | TGTGCCAGCTCAACGGCCCAAGAGACCCAGTACTTC | CASSTAQETQYF
TRBJ1-4 | 15 | TRBV19 | NA | NA | TGTGCCAGTAGGCCCCTTTATGCAACTAATGAAAAACTGTTTTTT | CASRPLYATNEKLFF
TRBJ2-7 | 16 | TRBV18 | NA | TRBD2 | TGTGCCAGCTCACCCACCGGGGTACTAGCGCTCTACGAGCAGTACTTC | CASSPTGVLALYEQYF
TRBJ2-7 | 14 | TRBV27 | few | NA | TGTGCCAGCAGCCTCGGACCTCGAACCTACGAGCAGTACTTC | CASSLGPRTYEQYF